Below are 10 T cell receptor beta chains sequenced from a single sample in a study of T cells expressing NK-cell markers. TCRdb reanalyzed the 5' RACE reads and collapses them to one entry per CDR3 protein, without DNA. In total, the table holds a few hundred thousand distinct CDR3 sequences. The source material was blood T cells: a sorted CD56 or NKG2C T cell subset, CD4+ or CD8+ T cells, or bulk PBMC T cells (not recorded which). The receptors originated from a young man in good health.

The chain employs TRBV2 and TRBJ1-1. The CDR3 loop spans 12 amino acids. CDR1 and CDR2 (germline): SNHLY, FYNNEI. The CDR3 region is CASSARYTEAFF. The variable domain in full, completed from reference TRBV2 and TRBJ1-1, reads EPEVTQTPSHQVTQMGQEVILRCVPISNHLYFYWYRQILGQKVEFLVSFYNNEISEKSEIFDDQFSVERPDGSNFTLKIRSTKLEDSAMYFCASSARYTEAFFGQGTRLTVV.

The CDR3 protein is CASSTGTEQFF. This sequence joins TRBV28 and TRBJ2-1; the D gene TCRdb calls, TRBD1, cannot be checked with no DNA. The germline CDR1 and CDR2 sequences are MDHEN and SYDVKM. This CDR3 spans 11 amino acids. Filled out from reference TRBV28 and TRBJ2-1, the complete variable domain reads DVKVTQSSRYLVKRTGEKVFLECVQDMDHENMFWYRQDPGLGLRLIYFSYDVKMKEKGDIPEGYSVSREKKERFSLILESASTNQTSMYLCASSTGTEQFFGPGTRLTVL.

The chain uses TRBV24-1 and TRBJ2-1; TCRdb picks TRBD2, but there is no DNA to check that call. Germline lookup yields CDR1 KGHDR and CDR2 SFDVKD. CDR3 length equals 17 residues. CDR3 amino acids: CATSDARLAGDSNEQFF.

The V gene is TRBV29-1, the J gene TRBJ1-2; TCRdb picks TRBD1, but there is no DNA to check that call. CDR1 is SQVTM, CDR2 ANQGSEA, per germline. The CDR3 is 13 residues long. CDR3 protein: CSGGQGPNYGYTF.

The chain employs TRBV30 and TRBJ2-1; lacking DNA, the TRBD1 call made by TCRdb goes unchecked. The germline gives CDR1 GTSNPN, CDR2 SVGIG (reference sequence). CDR3 size: 13 residues. CDR3 sequence reads: CACKDRAVNEQFF.

The chain carries TRBV29-1 and TRBJ2-3; there is no DNA to check the TCRdb D call of TRBD2. The CDR3 is 17 residues long. Germline V gene data show CDR1 as SQVTM and CDR2 as ANQGSEA. CDR3 protein: CSVDGTRELTSTDTQYF.

The rearrangement joins TRBV2 to TRBJ1-6; with no DNA, the TCRdb D assignment of TRBD1 cannot be verified. Per germline, CDR1 SNHLY and CDR2 FYNNEI. This CDR3 contains 15 residues. CDR3 sequence: CASSESTGAREPLHF.

V is TRBV9 and J is TRBJ1-2; with no DNA, the TCRdb D assignment of TRBD1 cannot be verified. Germline CDR1 is SGDLS and CDR2 is YYNGEE. The length of the CDR3 is 16 residues. The CDR3 loop is CASSAAPGTPSYGYTF.

The rearrangement joins TRBV25-1 to TRBJ2-2; TCRdb's assignment of TRBD1 cannot be checked, as there is no DNA. The CDR3 runs 14 residues. Germline lookup yields CDR1 MGHDK and CDR2 SYGVNS. The CDR3 region is CATRETGKVGELFF.

This chain's CDR3 is CASSTFPQAGGQNNEQFF. This chain connects TRBV4-1 to TRBJ2-1; the TRBD2 assignment by TCRdb is unverifiable without DNA. Per the germline V gene, CDR1 is MGHRA and CDR2 is YSYEKL. The CDR3 runs to 18 residues.